This TCR beta chain was obtained from a study of blood T cell repertoires in COVID-19. The CDR3 has 15 residues. The junction had 3 bases not matched to a gene; V was cut back by 4 bases and J by 0 bases. CDR1 and CDR2 from the germline V gene are SGHDT and YYEEEE. Clones were read by immunoSEQ multiplex PCR, and TCRdb kept only the in-frame ones, dropping some. Found here are around 9,500 clones, around 80% of them singletons; the top ten hold 24%. The J gene is TRBJ2-4, the V gene TRBV5-6; 8 bases map to TRBD1. This receptor was identified in a man in his fifties or sixties with active COVID-19. Input material: peripheral blood. The CDR3 DNA sequence: TGTGCCAGCAGCCCTGACAGGGGAGCCAAAAACATTCAGTACTTC. Its translation is CASSPDRGAKNIQYF.